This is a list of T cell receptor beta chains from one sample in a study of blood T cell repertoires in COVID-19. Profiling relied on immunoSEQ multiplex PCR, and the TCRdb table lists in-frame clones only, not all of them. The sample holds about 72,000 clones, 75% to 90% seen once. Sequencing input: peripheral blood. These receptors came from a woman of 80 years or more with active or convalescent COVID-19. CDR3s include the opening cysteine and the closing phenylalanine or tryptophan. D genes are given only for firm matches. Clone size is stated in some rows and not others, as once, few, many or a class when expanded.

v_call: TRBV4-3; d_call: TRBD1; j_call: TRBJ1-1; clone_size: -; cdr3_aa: CASSQDRWDSGTEAFF; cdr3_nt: TGCGCCAGCAGCCAAGATCGTTGGGACAGCGGGACTGAAGCTTTCTTT
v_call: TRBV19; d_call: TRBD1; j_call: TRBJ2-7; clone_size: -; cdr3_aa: CASTPTGTGWLREQYF; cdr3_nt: TGTGCCAGTACTCCAACCGGGACAGGTTGGCTTCGGGAGCAGTACTTC
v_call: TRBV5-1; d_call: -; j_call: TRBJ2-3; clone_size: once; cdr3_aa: CASSDSGRGQRDTQYF; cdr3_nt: TGCGCCAGCAGCGATTCCGGGCGGGGCCAACGAGATACGCAGTATTTT
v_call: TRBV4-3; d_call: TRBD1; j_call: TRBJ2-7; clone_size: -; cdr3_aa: CASSQAGTGREQYF; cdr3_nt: TGCGCCAGCAGCCAAGCCGGGACAGGGCGCGAGCAGTACTTC
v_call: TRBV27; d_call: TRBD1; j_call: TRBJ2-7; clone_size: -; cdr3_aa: CASSPQQGWSYEQYF; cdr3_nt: TGTGCCAGCAGTCCCCAACAGGGGTGGTCCTACGAGCAGTACTTC
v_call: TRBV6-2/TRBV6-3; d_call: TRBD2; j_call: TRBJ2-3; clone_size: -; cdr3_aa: CASSAQRGGRYTQYF; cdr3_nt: TGTGCCAGCAGTGCCCAGCGGGGGGGCCGTTATACGCAGTATTTT
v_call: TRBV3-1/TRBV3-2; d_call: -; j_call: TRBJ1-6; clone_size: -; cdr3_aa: CASSQGSPNSPLHF; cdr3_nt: TGTGCCAGCAGCCAAGGAAGCCCTAATTCACCCCTCCACTTT
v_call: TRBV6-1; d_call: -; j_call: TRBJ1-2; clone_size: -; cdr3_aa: CASSEGLYGYTF; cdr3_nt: TGTGCCAGCAGTGAGGGGCTCTATGGCTACACCTTC
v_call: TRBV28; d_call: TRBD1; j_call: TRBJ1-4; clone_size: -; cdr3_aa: CACSVTGATNEKLFF; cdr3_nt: TGTGCCTGCAGCGTCACAGGGGCAACTAATGAAAAACTGTTTTTT
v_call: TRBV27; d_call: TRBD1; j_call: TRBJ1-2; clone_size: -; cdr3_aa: CASSLGQGGYGYTF; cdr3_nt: TGTGCCAGCAGCCTGGGGCAGGGGGGCTATGGCTACACCTTC
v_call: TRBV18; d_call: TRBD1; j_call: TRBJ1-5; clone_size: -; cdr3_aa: CASSPEGQHQPQHF; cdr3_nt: TGTGCCAGCTCACCCGAGGGACAGCATCAGCCCCAGCATTTT
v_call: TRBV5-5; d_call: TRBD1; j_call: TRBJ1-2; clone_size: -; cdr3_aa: CASSPQTGVYGYTF; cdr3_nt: TGTGCCAGCAGCCCCCAAACAGGGGTGTATGGCTACACCTTC
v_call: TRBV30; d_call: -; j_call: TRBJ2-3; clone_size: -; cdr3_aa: CAWSATLSTDTQYF; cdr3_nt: TGTGCCTGGAGTGCTACCCTGAGCACAGATACGCAGTATTTT
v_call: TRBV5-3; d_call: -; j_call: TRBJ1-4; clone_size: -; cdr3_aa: CARSGDTCPLATNEKLFF; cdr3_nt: TGTGCCAGAAGCGGGGACACTTGCCCCCTTGCAACTAATGAAAAACTGTTTTTT
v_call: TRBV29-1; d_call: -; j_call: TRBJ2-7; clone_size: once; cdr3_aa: CSVTILEISYEQYF; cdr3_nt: TGCAGCGTCACCATATTAGAGATCTCCTACGAGCAGTACTTC
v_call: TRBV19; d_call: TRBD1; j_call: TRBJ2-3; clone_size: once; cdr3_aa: CASRNRGGTDTQYF; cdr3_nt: TGTGCCAGTAGGAACAGGGGGGGCACAGATACGCAGTATTTT
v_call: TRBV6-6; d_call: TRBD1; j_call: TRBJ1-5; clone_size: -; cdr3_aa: CASSYSGRGWNQPQHF; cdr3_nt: TGTGCCAGCAGTTACTCGGGCAGGGGGTGGAATCAGCCCCAGCATTTT
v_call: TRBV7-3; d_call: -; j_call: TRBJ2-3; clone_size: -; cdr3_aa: CASSSPGLRADTQYF; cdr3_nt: TGTGCCAGCAGTTCCCCGGGACTCCGCGCAGATACGCAGTATTTT
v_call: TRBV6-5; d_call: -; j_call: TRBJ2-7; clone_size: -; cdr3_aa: CANSLRGSYEQYF; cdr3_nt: TGTGCCAACAGCCTGCGGGGTTCCTACGAGCAGTACTTC
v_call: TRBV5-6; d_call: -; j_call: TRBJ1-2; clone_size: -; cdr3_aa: CASSLEDSIYGYTF; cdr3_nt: TGTGCCAGCAGCTTGGAAGACTCCATCTATGGCTACACCTTC
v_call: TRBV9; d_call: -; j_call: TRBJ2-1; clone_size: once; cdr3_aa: CASSLQGDEQFF; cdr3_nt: TGTGCCAGCAGTCTACAGGGCGATGAGCAGTTCTTC
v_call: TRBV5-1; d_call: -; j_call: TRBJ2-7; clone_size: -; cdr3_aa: CASSLSSYEQYF; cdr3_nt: TGCGCCAGCAGCCTGAGCTCCTACGAGCAGTACTTC
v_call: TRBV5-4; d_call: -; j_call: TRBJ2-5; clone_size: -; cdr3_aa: CASSGGSELQETQYF; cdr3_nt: TGTGCCAGCAGCGGGGGCAGCGAACTCCAAGAGACCCAGTACTTC
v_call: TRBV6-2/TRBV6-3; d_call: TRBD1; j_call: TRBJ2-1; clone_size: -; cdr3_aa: CASSYIRGPNNEQFF; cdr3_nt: TGTGCCAGCAGTTACATCAGGGGGCCGAACAATGAGCAGTTCTTC
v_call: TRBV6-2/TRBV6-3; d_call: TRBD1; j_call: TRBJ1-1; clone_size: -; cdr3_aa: CASSSNTGGWTEAFF; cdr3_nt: TGTGCCAGCAGTAGCAACACAGGGGGGTGGACTGAAGCTTTCTTT
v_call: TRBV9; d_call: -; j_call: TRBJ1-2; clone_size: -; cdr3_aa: CASSKQGANYGYTF; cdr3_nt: TGTGCCAGCAGCAAACAGGGAGCTAACTATGGCTACACCTTC
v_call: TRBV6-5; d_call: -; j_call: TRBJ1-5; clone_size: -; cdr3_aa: CASSLEGGNQPQHF; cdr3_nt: TGTGCCAGCAGTCTAGAAGGGGGAAATCAGCCCCAGCATTTT
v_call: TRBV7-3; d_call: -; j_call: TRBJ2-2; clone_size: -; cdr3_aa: CASSLGPTGELFF; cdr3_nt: TGTGCCAGCAGCTTGGGCCCCACCGGGGAGCTGTTTTTT
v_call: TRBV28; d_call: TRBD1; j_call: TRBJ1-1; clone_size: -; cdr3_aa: CASSSGTGEAFF; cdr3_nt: TGTGCCAGCAGTTCCGGGACAGGCGAAGCTTTCTTT
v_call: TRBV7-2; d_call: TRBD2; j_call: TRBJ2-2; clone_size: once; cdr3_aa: CASSPPGGAGELFF; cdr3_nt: TGTGCCAGCAGCCCCCCGGGAGGGGCCGGGGAGCTGTTTTTT
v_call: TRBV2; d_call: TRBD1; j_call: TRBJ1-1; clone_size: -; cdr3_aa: CASSRQGYTEAFF; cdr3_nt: TGTGCCAGCAGTCGACAGGGGTACACTGAAGCTTTCTTT
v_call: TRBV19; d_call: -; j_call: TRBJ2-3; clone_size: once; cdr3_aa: CASSRDRDSGSSTDTQYF; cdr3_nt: TGTGCCAGTAGTCGAGACAGGGATAGCGGTTCTAGCACAGATACGCAGTATTTT
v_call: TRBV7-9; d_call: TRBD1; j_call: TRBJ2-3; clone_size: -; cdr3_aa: CASSLGTGSTDTQYF; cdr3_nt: TGTGCCAGCAGCTTAGGGACAGGGAGCACAGATACGCAGTATTTT
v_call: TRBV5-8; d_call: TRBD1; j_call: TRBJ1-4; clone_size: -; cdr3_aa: CASSLGQGMDEKLFF; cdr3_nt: TGTGCCAGCAGCTTGGGACAGGGGATGGATGAAAAACTGTTTTTT
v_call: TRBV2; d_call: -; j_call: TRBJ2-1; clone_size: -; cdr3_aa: CASRFTWASSYNEQFF; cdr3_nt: TGTGCCAGCAGGTTTACCTGGGCGAGCTCCTACAATGAGCAGTTCTTC
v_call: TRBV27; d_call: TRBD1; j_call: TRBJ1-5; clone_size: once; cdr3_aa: CASSTRQGNQPQHF; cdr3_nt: TGTGCCAGCAGTACTAGACAGGGGAATCAGCCCCAGCATTTT
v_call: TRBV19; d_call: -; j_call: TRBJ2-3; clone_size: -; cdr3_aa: CASSSERRGGTDTQYF; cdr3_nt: TGTGCCAGTAGTAGCGAACGGAGAGGGGGAACAGATACGCAGTATTTT
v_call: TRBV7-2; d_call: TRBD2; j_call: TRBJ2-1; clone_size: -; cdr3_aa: CASSLGTSGGEQFF; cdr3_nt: TGTGCCAGCAGCTTAGGAACTAGCGGGGGGGAGCAGTTCTTC
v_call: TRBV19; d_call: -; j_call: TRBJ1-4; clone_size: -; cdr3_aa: CASSPTATNEKLFF; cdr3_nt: TGTGCCAGTAGTCCGACAGCAACTAATGAAAAACTGTTTTTT
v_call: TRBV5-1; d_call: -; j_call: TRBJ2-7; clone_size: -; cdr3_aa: CASSSGDEVIHEQYF; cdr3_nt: TGCGCCAGCAGCTCGGGGGACGAGGTGATCCACGAGCAGTACTTC
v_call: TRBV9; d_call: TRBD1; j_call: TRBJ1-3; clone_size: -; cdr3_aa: CASSARPGTGVGNTIYF; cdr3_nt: TGTGCCAGCAGCGCTCGTCCCGGGACAGGGGTTGGAAACACCATATATTTT
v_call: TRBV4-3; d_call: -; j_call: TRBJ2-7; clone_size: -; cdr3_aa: CASSWTASSYEQYF; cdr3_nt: TGCGCCAGCAGCTGGACAGCGAGCTCCTACGAGCAGTACTTC
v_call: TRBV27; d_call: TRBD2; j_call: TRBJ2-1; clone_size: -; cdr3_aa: CASSYASGGPAYNEQFF; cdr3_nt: TGTGCCAGCAGTTATGCTAGCGGGGGACCCGCCTACAATGAGCAGTTCTTC
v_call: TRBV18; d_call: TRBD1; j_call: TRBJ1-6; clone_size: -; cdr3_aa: CASSPGQRTNSPLHF; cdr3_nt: TGTGCCAGCTCACCGGGACAGAGAACCAATTCACCCCTCCACTTT
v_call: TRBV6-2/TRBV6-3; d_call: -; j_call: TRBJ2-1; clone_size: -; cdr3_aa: CASSYTTSSVTEQFF; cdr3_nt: TGTGCCAGCAGTTACACGACTAGTTCGGTCACTGAGCAGTTCTTC
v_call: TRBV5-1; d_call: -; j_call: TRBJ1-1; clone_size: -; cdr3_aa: CASSVLQGGNTEAFF; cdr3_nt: TGCGCCAGCAGCGTACTACAGGGTGGGAACACTGAAGCTTTCTTT
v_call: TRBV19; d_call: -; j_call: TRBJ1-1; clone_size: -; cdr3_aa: CASSTIGAVGTEAFF; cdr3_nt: TGTGCCAGTAGTACAATAGGGGCCGTCGGCACTGAAGCTTTCTTT
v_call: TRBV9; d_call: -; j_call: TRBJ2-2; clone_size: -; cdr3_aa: CASSIAGRAGTGELFF; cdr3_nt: TGTGCCAGCAGCATAGCAGGTAGAGCGGGCACCGGGGAGCTGTTTTTT
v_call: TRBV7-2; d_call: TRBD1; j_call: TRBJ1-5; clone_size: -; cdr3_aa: CASSLVGQGLQPQHF; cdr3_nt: TGTGCCAGCAGCTTAGTGGGACAGGGCCTTCAGCCCCAGCATTTT
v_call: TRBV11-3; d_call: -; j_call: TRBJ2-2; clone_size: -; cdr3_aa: CASSFGARATGELFF; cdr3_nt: TGTGCCAGCAGCTTTGGGGCTAGGGCCACCGGGGAGCTGTTTTTT
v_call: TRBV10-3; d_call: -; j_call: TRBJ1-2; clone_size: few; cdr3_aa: CAISDASLYGYTF; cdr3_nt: TGTGCCATCAGTGACGCTTCACTGTATGGCTACACCTTC
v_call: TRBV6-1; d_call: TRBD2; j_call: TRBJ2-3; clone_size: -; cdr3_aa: CASSESRGGGTDTQYF; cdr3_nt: TGTGCCAGCAGTGAAAGTCGGGGGGGCGGGACAGATACGCAGTATTTT
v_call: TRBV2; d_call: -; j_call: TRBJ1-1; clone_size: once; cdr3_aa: CASSETDQKAFF; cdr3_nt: TGTGCCAGCAGTGAAACAGACCAAAAAGCTTTCTTT
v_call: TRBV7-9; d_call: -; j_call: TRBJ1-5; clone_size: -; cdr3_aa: CASSLDRDQPQHF; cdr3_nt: TGTGCCAGCAGCTTAGATCGGGATCAGCCCCAGCATTTT
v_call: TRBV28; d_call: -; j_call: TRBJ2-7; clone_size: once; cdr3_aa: CASSSDSPRGDYEQYF; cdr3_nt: TGTGCCAGCAGTTCGGACAGCCCCAGGGGGGACTACGAGCAGTACTTC
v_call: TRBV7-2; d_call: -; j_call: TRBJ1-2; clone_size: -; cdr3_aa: CASRTGGPSVDGYTF; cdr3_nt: TGTGCCAGCCGAACAGGTGGCCCTAGTGTCGATGGCTACACCTTC
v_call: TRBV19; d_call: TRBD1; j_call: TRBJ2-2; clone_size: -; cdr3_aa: CASSMTGLATGELFF; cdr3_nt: TGTGCCAGTAGTATGACAGGGTTGGCCACCGGGGAGCTGTTTTTT